This TCR beta chain was found in a study of T cells in Graves' hyperthyroidism and ophthalmopathy. The investigators amplified TCR beta CDR3 regions from RNA transcripts. HTBI primers were employed in a first-round RT-PCR of the TCR CDR3. One entry per CDR3 protein, called by TCRdb with MiXCR from the multiplex PCR reads. The sample consists of around 500,000 distinct CDR3 sequences, around 15% of them appearing once. V was pared by 1 base and J by 4 bases, with 18 bases between. The CDR3 length is 17 residues. Points from the study as a whole: Ophthalmopathy and stable hyperthyroidism were separated by a 13 V-J model.

At least ten counts were recorded for this clonotype. Antigen specificity is unknown. The sequenced sample was blood. This TCR derives from a woman between 18 and 30 years old with Graves' hyperthyroidism. The chain recombines TRBV12-3 or TRBV12-4 with TRBJ2-3; D is possibly TRBD2 (6 bases). CDR3 in DNA: TGTGCCAGCAGTTTAGATTTTGCGGGAATAGGTTCAGATACGCAGTATTTT. Protein: CASSLDFAGIGSDTQYF.